This T cell receptor (beta chain) was observed in a study of Graves' ophthalmopathy and Graves' hyperthyroidism. Patients were excluded if they had other autoimmune diseases or uncontrolled infections, and likewise if pregnancy or lactation applied. The source of the PBMCs was more than 9.5 ml of fresh peripheral blood. The authors amplified TCR beta CDR3 regions, and they did so from RNA transcripts for repertoire sequencing. First-round RT-PCR employed HTBI primers, with a second-round multiplex PCR after it. TCRdb re-called the multiplex PCR reads with MiXCR, one entry per CDR3 protein. The table has hundreds of thousands of distinct CDR3 sequences, around 42% seen once; the top ten hold around 47%. V gave up 2 bases and J gave up 6 bases, with 14 bases separating them. This CDR3 region has 14 residues.

This sequence was found in an adult man with Graves' ophthalmopathy. Sequencing used peripheral blood. The gene calls are TRBV5-7 and TRBJ1-2; no clear D gene. TRBV5-7 carries the ORF label, with uncertain function. The CDR3 coding sequence is TGTGCCAGCAGCTTTGGACGGGCTTCGGATGGCTACACCTTC. Protein: CASSFGRASDGYTF.